The table lists the clone carrying this T cell receptor (beta chain) with a count of one. Its cognate antigen is unknown. The PCR made use of 60 Vbeta and 13 Jbeta primers. Libraries were prepared by immunoSEQ multiplex PCR; TCRdb keeps only in-frame clonotypes and omits some of them. The table has over 100,000 clones, 82% seen once; the top ten hold about 7.5%. This record comes from a study of cytomegalovirus exposure and HLA in healthy donors. Study summary: Earlier, 110 million or so unique TCR beta sequences were recovered from roughly 180 million T cells by an analysis.

Findings of the study overall: Later analysis showed most CMV-associated TCR beta chains appearing HLA-restricted.

The germline gives CDR1 MNHNY, CDR2 SVGAGI (reference sequence). The CDR3 totals 13 residues. The ends were cut back, 5 bases at V and 1 base at J, with 8 bases in the middle. The receptor was isolated from a woman between 50 and 59 years old in good health and CMV-seropositive. The chain has TRBV6-6 and TRBJ1-1; D may be TRBD1 (6 bases). The sequenced material came from PBMCs. As DNA, the CDR3 is TGTGCCAGCAGTCTACAGGGGAACACTGAAGCTTTCTTT. Amino acid sequence: CASSLQGNTEAFF.